This is a list of T cell receptor beta chains from one sample in a study of cytotoxic CD8 clonotypes in ibrutinib-treated CLL. Some clones are missing from TCRdb's copy, which holds only in-frame ones; the method was immunoSEQ multiplex PCR. The repertoire holds more than 300,000 clones, around four fifths seen once, with about 6.7% in the top ten. The specimen was PBMCs, collected before ibrutinib treatment. All receptors derive from a human donor with chronic lymphocytic leukemia. Each CDR3 is given with its conserved first and last residue. A D gene is named only where the DNA matches it firmly. For some rows the clone size is stated as once, few or many, or as a class when expanded; others skip it.

CDR3nt: TGTGCCAGTAGTGGGTTAAGCGGAAACACCGGGGAGCTGTTTTTT; CDR3aa: CASSGLSGNTGELFF; d_gene: .; j_gene: TRBJ2-2; v_gene: TRBV19; abundance: once
CDR3nt: TGCGCCAGCAGCCAACAGGGTGGGAACACTGAAGCTTTCTTT; CDR3aa: CASSQQGGNTEAFF; d_gene: .; j_gene: TRBJ1-1; v_gene: TRBV5-1; abundance: few
CDR3nt: TGTGCCAGCAGTTGGGGGACAGGGCTTGAAAAACTGTTTTTT; CDR3aa: CASSWGTGLEKLFF; d_gene: TRBD1; j_gene: TRBJ1-4; v_gene: TRBV27; abundance: .
CDR3nt: TGTGCCAGCAGCTTAGATTGGGGGTGGGAGACCCAGTACTTC; CDR3aa: CASSLDWGWETQYF; d_gene: .; j_gene: TRBJ2-5; v_gene: TRBV7-8; abundance: .
CDR3nt: TGTGCCAGTAGTATAGCCCCGGACAGGCACCTGCGGGGCTACACCTTC; CDR3aa: CASSIAPDRHLRGYTF; d_gene: TRBD1; j_gene: TRBJ1-2; v_gene: TRBV19; abundance: .
CDR3nt: TGTGCCAGCAGCCCAAAGCAGGGGGCCGGGGCAGATACGCAGTATTTT; CDR3aa: CASSPKQGAGADTQYF; d_gene: TRBD1; j_gene: TRBJ2-3; v_gene: TRBV4-2; abundance: .
CDR3nt: TGTGCCAGCAGCCTAACTCACAGGGGGCCCTACAATGAGCAGTTCTTC; CDR3aa: CASSLTHRGPYNEQFF; d_gene: TRBD1; j_gene: TRBJ2-1; v_gene: TRBV11-2; abundance: .
CDR3nt: TGTGCCAGCAGCCTCGGTGTAAGTAACTATGGCTACACCTTC; CDR3aa: CASSLGVSNYGYTF; d_gene: .; j_gene: TRBJ1-2; v_gene: TRBV5-6; abundance: once
CDR3nt: TGCAGCGTTCGACACAGGGGAGAGACTGAAGCTTTCTTT; CDR3aa: CSVRHRGETEAFF; d_gene: TRBD1; j_gene: TRBJ1-1; v_gene: TRBV29-1; abundance: .
CDR3nt: TGTGCCTGGAGCACCCCCCGGACGAATCAGCCCCAGCATTTT; CDR3aa: CAWSTPRTNQPQHF; d_gene: .; j_gene: TRBJ1-5; v_gene: TRBV30; abundance: .
CDR3nt: TGCGCCAGCAGCCAAGGTTACCAAGAGACCCAGTACTTC; CDR3aa: CASSQGYQETQYF; d_gene: .; j_gene: TRBJ2-5; v_gene: TRBV4-3; abundance: .
CDR3nt: TGTGCCAGCAGCTCGCCAGCTAGCGGCACTTACGAGCAGTACTTC; CDR3aa: CASSSPASGTYEQYF; d_gene: TRBD2; j_gene: TRBJ2-7; v_gene: TRBV7-2; abundance: .
CDR3nt: TGTGCCATCAGTGAGAGTAGTGGTCGCGAGCAGTACTTC; CDR3aa: CAISESSGREQYF; d_gene: .; j_gene: TRBJ2-7; v_gene: TRBV10-3; abundance: few
CDR3nt: TGCAGCGTGACCCTAGGACTAGCGGGACCAAATGAGCAGTTCTTC; CDR3aa: CSVTLGLAGPNEQFF; d_gene: TRBD2; j_gene: TRBJ2-1; v_gene: TRBV29-1; abundance: .
CDR3nt: TGTGCCAGCAGTTATTTCCGGGGGAGCTACGAGCAGTACTTC; CDR3aa: CASSYFRGSYEQYF; d_gene: .; j_gene: TRBJ2-7; v_gene: TRBV6-5; abundance: .
CDR3nt: TGTGCCAGCGTCAACTCCTACGAGCAGTACTTC; CDR3aa: CASVNSYEQYF; d_gene: .; j_gene: TRBJ2-7; v_gene: TRBV28; abundance: .
CDR3nt: TGCAGCGTTGGTCGACAGGGGCGCGAGACCCAGTACTTC; CDR3aa: CSVGRQGRETQYF; d_gene: TRBD1; j_gene: TRBJ2-5; v_gene: TRBV29-1; abundance: once
CDR3nt: TGTGCCAGCAGCCCATCAGCGGGAGGAGACGGGACGAGCACAGATACGCAGTATTTT; CDR3aa: CASSPSAGGDGTSTDTQYF; d_gene: TRBD2; j_gene: TRBJ2-3; v_gene: TRBV7-2; abundance: .
CDR3nt: TGTGCCAGCACAGGGTCCTATAATTCACCCCTCCACTTT; CDR3aa: CASTGSYNSPLHF; d_gene: .; j_gene: TRBJ1-6; v_gene: TRBV27; abundance: .
CDR3nt: TGTGCCAGCAGCCATTTTTTGGCTAGCAACTACGAGCAGTACTTC; CDR3aa: CASSHFLASNYEQYF; d_gene: .; j_gene: TRBJ2-7; v_gene: TRBV7-2; abundance: once
CDR3nt: TGCGCCAGCAGCCAAGCTAGCGGCTCCTACGAGCAGTACTTC; CDR3aa: CASSQASGSYEQYF; d_gene: TRBD2; j_gene: TRBJ2-7; v_gene: TRBV4-3; abundance: .
CDR3nt: TGTGCCAGCAGTGGATTGTGGGGCTACACCTTC; CDR3aa: CASSGLWGYTF; d_gene: .; j_gene: TRBJ1-2; v_gene: TRBV2; abundance: once
CDR3nt: TGTGCCAGCAGCTACCCCGTGGTGCATATTTACAATGAGCAGTTCTTC; CDR3aa: CASSYPVVHIYNEQFF; d_gene: .; j_gene: TRBJ2-1; v_gene: TRBV28; abundance: .
CDR3nt: TGTGCCAGTAGTATAGTTGAGACTAGCACGCAAGAGACCCAGTACTTC; CDR3aa: CASSIVETSTQETQYF; d_gene: TRBD2; j_gene: TRBJ2-5; v_gene: TRBV19; abundance: .
CDR3nt: TGTGCCAGCAGCCTGACAGGGACCTACGAGCAGTACTTC; CDR3aa: CASSLTGTYEQYF; d_gene: TRBD1; j_gene: TRBJ2-7; v_gene: TRBV27; abundance: .
CDR3nt: TGCGCCAGCAGCCGCCTCCCGCGCCAGGCCCGACTAGCGGGCAAATACAATGAGCAGTTCTTC; CDR3aa: CASSRLPRQARLAGKYNEQFF; d_gene: TRBD2; j_gene: TRBJ2-1; v_gene: TRBV4-3; abundance: .
CDR3nt: TGCGCCAGCAATGACGGAGGAGGTCTTGAGACCCAGTACTTC; CDR3aa: CASNDGGGLETQYF; d_gene: .; j_gene: TRBJ2-5; v_gene: TRBV10-1; abundance: .
CDR3nt: TGTGCCAGCAGCGCAGGGTCTGTGGGGGAGACCCAGTACTTC; CDR3aa: CASSAGSVGETQYF; d_gene: .; j_gene: TRBJ2-5; v_gene: TRBV11-3; abundance: .
CDR3nt: TGTGCCAGCAGTTTGGGGACTCAGCCCCAGCATTTT; CDR3aa: CASSLGTQPQHF; d_gene: .; j_gene: TRBJ1-5; v_gene: TRBV28; abundance: .